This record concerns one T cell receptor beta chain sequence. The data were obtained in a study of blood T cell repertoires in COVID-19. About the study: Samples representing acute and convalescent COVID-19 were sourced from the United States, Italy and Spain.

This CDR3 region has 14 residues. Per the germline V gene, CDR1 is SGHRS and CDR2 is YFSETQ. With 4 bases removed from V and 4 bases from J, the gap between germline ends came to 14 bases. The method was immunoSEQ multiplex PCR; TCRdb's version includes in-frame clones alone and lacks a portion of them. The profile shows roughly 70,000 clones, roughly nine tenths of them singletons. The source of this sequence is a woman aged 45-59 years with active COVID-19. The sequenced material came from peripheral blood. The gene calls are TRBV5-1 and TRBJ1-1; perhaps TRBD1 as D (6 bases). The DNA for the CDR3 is TGCGCCAGCAGCCCCGGTCAGGGGCCCACTGAAGCTTTCTTT. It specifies CASSPGQGPTEAFF.